The present T cell receptor (beta chain) was sequenced within a study of T cells in Graves' hyperthyroidism and ophthalmopathy. Researchers took RNA transcripts and amplified the TCR beta CDR3 regions from them. A set of HTBI primers served as the primers for a first-round RT-PCR of the TCR CDR3. MiXCR, run by TCRdb on the multiplex PCR reads, gives a single entry per CDR3 protein. The data show about 320,000 distinct CDR3 sequences, around a sixth seen once. Unmatched junction bases numbered 6, after V lost 2 bases and J lost 4 bases. The CDR3 extends over 16 amino acids. The germline CDR1 and CDR2 sequences are SGDLS and YYNGEE.

The rearrangement links TRBV9 to TRBJ2-7; 13 bases are a match to TRBD2. The clonotype comes from a man aged 25-40 years with Graves' hyperthyroidism. The sample was blood. CDR3 coding DNA: TGTGCCAGCAGCGTTCCTTGGACTAGCGGGAGTTACGAGCAGTACTTC. Protein product: CASSVPWTSGSYEQYF.